This T cell receptor beta chain stems from a study of shared clonotypes between healthy human individuals. Across the study: Three plates were used per donor for CD4 naive, three for CD4 memory, two for CD8 naive and one for CD8 memory.

Profiled with immunoSEQ multiplex PCR; TCRdb holds only in-frame clones, not every one. The sample has a few million clones; roughly 92% are singletons. Comment on this clone: Its antigen is not known.

Into CD45RA+ naive and CD45RA-negative memory subsets, the CD4+ cells were split. Findings and caveats of the study: Only blood samples were collected, and tissue repertoires likely differ. The donor pool, a small one, limited the genetic and exposure-history diversity represented.

The CDR3 length is 13 residues. With 4 bases removed from V and 3 bases from J, the gap between germline ends came to 11 bases. CDR1 and CDR2 (germline): SGDLS, YYNGEE. Sequenced: naive CD4+ T cells from PBMCs. Subset noted: CD45RA+ positively selected. The rearrangement links TRBV9 to TRBJ2-7; TRBD1 is a possible D gene (6 bases). The clonotype was recovered from a man aged 18 to 30 in good health. Some clones in this sample may be carry-over from other donors' samples. The CDR3 loop is CASSPQGIYEQYF. DNA for the CDR3: TGTGCCAGCAGCCCCCAGGGGATCTACGAGCAGTACTTC.